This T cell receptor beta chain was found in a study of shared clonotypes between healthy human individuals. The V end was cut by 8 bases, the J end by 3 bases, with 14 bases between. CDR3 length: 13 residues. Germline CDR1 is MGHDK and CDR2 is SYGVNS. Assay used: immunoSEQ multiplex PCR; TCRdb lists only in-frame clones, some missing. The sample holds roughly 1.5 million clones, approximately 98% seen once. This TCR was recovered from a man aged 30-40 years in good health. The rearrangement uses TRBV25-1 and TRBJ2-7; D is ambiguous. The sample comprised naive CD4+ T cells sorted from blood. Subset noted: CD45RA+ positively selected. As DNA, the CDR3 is TGTGCCAGCCGGTTCACTGCGGTCTACGAGCAGTACTTC. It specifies CASRFTAVYEQYF.